This T cell receptor beta chain was recorded in a study of blood T cell repertoires in COVID-19. Turning to the study itself: Acute-phase and convalescent COVID-19 samples originated in the United States, Italy and Spain.

This CDR3 region has 15 residues. Germline CDR1 and CDR2: SGHDT and YYEEEE. V was pared by 4 bases and J by 4 bases, with 14 bases between. Original data processing: For nucleated cells, counts were estimated from reference gene primer amplification. The data were produced by immunoSEQ multiplex PCR, yet TCRdb's version contains in-frame clones alone and is incomplete. V, J and clone size are those of that table, while D and trimming were read from the DNA. The top ten hold over 7.5% of the sample, which has 110,000 or so clones, roughly 82% seen once. The clonotype originates from a woman between 40 and 50 years old with acute or convalescent COVID-19. What was sequenced was peripheral blood. The rearrangement joins TRBV5-6 to TRBJ1-4; D gene unclear. The DNA of the CDR3 is TGTGCCAGCAGCGTGTGGACTGGTCATAATGAAAAACTGTTTTTT. Encoded protein: CASSVWTGHNEKLFF.